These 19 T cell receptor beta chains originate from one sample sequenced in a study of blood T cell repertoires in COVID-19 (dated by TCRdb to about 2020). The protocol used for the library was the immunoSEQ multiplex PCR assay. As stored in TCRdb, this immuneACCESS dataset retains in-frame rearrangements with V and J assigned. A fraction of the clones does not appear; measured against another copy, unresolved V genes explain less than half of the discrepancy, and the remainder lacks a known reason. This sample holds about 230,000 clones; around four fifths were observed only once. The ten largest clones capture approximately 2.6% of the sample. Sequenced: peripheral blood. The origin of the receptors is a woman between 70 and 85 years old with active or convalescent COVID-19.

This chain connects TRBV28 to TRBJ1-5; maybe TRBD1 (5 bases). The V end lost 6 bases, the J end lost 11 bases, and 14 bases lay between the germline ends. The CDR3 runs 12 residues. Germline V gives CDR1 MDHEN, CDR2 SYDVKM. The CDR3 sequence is CASRGGLRAQHF. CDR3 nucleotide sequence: TGTGCCAGCAGGGGGGGTCTGCGGGCCCAGCATTTT. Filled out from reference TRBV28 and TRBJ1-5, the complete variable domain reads DVKVTQSSRYLVKRTGEKVFLECVQDMDHENMFWYRQDPGLGLRLIYFSYDVKMKEKGDIPEGYSVSREKKERFSLILESASTNQTSMYLCASRGGLRAQHFGDGTRLSIL.

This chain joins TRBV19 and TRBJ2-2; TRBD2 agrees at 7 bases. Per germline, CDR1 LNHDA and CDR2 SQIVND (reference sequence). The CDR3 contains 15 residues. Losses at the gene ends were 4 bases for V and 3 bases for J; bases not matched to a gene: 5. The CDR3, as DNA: TGTGCCAGTAGTACGGGACTAAAGGACACCGGGGAGCTGTTTTTT. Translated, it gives CASSTGLKDTGELFF. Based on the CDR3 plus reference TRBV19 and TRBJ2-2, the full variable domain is DGGITQSPKYLFRKEGQNVTLSCEQNLNHDAMYWYRQDPGQGLRLIYYSQIVNDFQKGDIAEGYSVSREKKESFPLTVTSAQKNPTAFYLCASSTGLKDTGELFFGEGSRLTVL.

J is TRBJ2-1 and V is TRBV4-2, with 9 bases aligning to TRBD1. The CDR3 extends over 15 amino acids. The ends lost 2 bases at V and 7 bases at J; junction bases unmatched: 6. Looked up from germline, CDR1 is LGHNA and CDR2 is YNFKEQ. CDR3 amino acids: CASSQNPDRGNEQFF. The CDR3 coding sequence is TGTGCCAGCAGCCAAAACCCGGACAGGGGAAATGAGCAGTTCTTC.

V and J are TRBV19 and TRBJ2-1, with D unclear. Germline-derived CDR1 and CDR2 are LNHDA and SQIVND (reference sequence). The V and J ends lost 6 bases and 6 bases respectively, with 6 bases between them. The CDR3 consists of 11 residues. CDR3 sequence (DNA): TGTGCCAGTAGCCTCGGCAATGAGCAGTTCTTC. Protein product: CASSLGNEQFF. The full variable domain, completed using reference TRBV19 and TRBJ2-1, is DGGITQSPKYLFRKEGQNVTLSCEQNLNHDAMYWYRQDPGQGLRLIYYSQIVNDFQKGDIAEGYSVSREKKESFPLTVTSAQKNPTAFYLCASSLGNEQFFGPGTRLTVL.

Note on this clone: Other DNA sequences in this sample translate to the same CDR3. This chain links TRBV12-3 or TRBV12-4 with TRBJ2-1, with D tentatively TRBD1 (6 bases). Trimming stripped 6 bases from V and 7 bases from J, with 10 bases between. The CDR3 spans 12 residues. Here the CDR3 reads CASSFTGNEQFF. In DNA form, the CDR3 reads TGTGCCAGCAGCTTCACAGGGAATGAGCAGTTCTTC.

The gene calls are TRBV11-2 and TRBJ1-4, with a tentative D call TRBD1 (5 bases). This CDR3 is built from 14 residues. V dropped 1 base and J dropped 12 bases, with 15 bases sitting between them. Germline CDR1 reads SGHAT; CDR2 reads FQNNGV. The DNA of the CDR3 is TGTGCCAGCAGCTTAGCGATCGCGGGGCTACAACTGTTTTTT. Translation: CASSLAIAGLQLFF.

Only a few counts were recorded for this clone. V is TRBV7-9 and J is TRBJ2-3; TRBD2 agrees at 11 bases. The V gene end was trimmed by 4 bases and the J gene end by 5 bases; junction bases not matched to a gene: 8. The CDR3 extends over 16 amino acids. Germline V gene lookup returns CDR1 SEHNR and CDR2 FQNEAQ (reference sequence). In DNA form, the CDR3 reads TGTGCCAGCAGCTCCCCTAGCGGGAGGACGAGAGATACGCAGTATTTT. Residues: CASSSPSGRTRDTQYF.

In DNA form, the CDR3 reads TGTGCCATCAGTGAAGGGGCCCTGAGGTATGGCTACACCTTC. Translating it yields CAISEGALRYGYTF. The chain couples TRBV10-3 to TRBJ1-2, with D perhaps TRBD1 (5 bases). This CDR3 contains 14 residues. Germline values: CDR1 ENHRY, CDR2 SYGVKD. V dropped 3 bases and J dropped 5 bases, with 13 bases sitting between them.

CDR3 region: CASSQPGLFSYNEQFF. DNA of the CDR3: TGTGCCAGCAGCCAACCGGGACTGTTCTCCTACAATGAGCAGTTCTTC. The V gene is TRBV3-1 (or the pseudogene TRBV3-2), the J gene TRBJ2-1, with D possibly being TRBD2 (6 bases). The V end lost 2 bases, the J end lost 0 bases, and 11 bases lay between the germline ends. CDR1 is LGHDT and CDR2 is YNNKEL in the germline V gene (reference sequence). This CDR3 is built from 16 residues.

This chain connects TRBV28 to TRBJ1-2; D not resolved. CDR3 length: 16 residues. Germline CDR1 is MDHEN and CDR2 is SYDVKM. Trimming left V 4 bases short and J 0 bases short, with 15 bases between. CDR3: CASSSPAGPANYGYTF. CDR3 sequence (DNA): TGTGCCAGCAGTTCACCGGCAGGTCCAGCTAACTATGGCTACACCTTC.

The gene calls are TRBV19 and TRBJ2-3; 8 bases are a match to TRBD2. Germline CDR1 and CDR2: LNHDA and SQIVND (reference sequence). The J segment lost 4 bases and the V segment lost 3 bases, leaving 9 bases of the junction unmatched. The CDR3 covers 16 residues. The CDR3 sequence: CASSIEREIGADTQYF. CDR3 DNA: TGTGCCAGTAGTATCGAGCGGGAGATAGGGGCAGATACGCAGTATTTT. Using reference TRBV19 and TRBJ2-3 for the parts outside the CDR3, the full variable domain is DGGITQSPKYLFRKEGQNVTLSCEQNLNHDAMYWYRQDPGQGLRLIYYSQIVNDFQKGDIAEGYSVSREKKESFPLTVTSAQKNPTAFYLCASSIEREIGADTQYFGPGTRLTVL.

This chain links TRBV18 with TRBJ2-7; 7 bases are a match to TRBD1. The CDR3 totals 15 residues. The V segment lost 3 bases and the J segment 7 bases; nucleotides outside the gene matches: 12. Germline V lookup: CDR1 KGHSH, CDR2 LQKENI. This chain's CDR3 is CASSPRDSSLGEQYF. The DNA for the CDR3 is TGTGCCAGCTCACCCCGGGACAGCAGTCTGGGGGAGCAGTACTTC.

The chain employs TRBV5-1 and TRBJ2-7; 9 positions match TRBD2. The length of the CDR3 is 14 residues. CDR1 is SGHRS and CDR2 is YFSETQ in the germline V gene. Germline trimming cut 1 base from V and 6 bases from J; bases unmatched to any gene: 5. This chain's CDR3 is CASSLWSSGIEQYF. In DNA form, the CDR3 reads TGCGCCAGCAGCTTGTGGTCTAGCGGGATCGAGCAGTACTTC.

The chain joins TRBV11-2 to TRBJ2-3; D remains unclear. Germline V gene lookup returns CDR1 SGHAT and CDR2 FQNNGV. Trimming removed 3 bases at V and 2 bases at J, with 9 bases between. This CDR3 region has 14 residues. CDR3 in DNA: TGTGCCAGCAGCTTGGTGCGTTCCACAGATACGCAGTATTTT. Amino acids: CASSLVRSTDTQYF.

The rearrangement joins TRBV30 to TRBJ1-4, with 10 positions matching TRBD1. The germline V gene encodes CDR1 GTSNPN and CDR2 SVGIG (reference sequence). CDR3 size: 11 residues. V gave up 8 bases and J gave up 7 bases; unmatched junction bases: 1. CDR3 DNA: TGTGCCGGGACAGGGGTTGAAAAACTGTTTTTT. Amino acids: CAGTGVEKLFF.

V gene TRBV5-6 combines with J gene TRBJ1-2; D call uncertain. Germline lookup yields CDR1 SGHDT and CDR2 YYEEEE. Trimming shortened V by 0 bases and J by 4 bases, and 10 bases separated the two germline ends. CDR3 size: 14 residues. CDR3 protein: CASSLAGEGYGYTF. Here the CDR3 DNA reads TGTGCCAGCAGCTTGGCCGGAGAGGGCTATGGCTACACCTTC.

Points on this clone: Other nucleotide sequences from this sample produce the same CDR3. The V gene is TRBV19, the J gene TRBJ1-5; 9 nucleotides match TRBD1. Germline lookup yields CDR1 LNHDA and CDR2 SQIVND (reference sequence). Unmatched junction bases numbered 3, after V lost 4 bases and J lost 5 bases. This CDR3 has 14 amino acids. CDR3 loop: CASSTTGGHQPQHF. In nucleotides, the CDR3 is TGTGCCAGTAGTACTACAGGGGGCCATCAGCCCCAGCATTTT.

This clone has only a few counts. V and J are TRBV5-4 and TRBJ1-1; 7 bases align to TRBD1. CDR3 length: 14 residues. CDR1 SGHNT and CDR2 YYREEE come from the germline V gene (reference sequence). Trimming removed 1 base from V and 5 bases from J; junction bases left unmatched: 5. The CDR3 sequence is CASSLSGGRTEAFF. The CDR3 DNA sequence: TGTGCCAGCAGCTTGTCAGGGGGTAGAACTGAAGCTTTCTTT.

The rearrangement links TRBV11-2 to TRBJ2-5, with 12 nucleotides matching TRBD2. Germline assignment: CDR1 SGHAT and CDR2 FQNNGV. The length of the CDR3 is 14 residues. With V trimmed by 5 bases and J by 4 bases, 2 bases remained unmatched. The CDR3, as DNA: TGTGCCAGCAGCCGGACTAGCGGGGCAGAGACCCAGTACTTC. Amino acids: CASSRTSGAETQYF. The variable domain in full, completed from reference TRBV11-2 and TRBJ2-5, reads EAGVAQSPRYKIIEKRQSVAFWCNPISGHATLYWYQQILGQGPKLLIQFQNNGVVDDSQLPKDRFSAERLKGVDSTLKIQPAKLEDSAVYLCASSRTSGAETQYFGPGTRLLVL.